This TCR beta chain was profiled in a study of blood T cell repertoires in COVID-19. Whole-study context: PBMCs, B-cell-depleted T cells, or T cells provided the cDNA or gDNA that made up the material.

The J segment lost 4 bases and the V segment lost 1 base, leaving 4 bases of the junction unmatched. Germline CDR1 and CDR2: SGHRS and YFSETQ. This CDR3 has 14 residues. Generated by immunoSEQ multiplex PCR, the TCRdb table keeps only in-frame clones and is missing some. The data contain tens of thousands of clones, over 75% of them singletons. The clonotype comes from a woman over 75 with COVID-19, enrolled during active disease. V is TRBV5-1 and J is TRBJ2-7, with TRBD2 identical over 8 bases. Sequenced sample: peripheral blood. The chain's CDR3 is CASSLREGPYEQYF. The CDR3 DNA follows: TGCGCCAGCAGCTTGCGGGAGGGACCGTACGAGCAGTACTTC.